The following is a TCR beta chain sequence with its context. This receptor's antigen is unknown. Per-nucleotide qualities are absent, and no much larger clonotype sits a single base away. Reading the label with the study, this specimen's time point is: peripheral blood 6 weeks after treatment start. A total of 29 patients with locally advanced or metastatic urothelial carcinoma, treated at Memorial Sloan Kettering on a trial protocol, made up the cohort. Peripheral blood mononuclear cells were collected from each patient pretreatment and during treatment, giving between 1 and 8 total time points per patient. The Qiagen DNeasy Blood extraction kit was used to purify genomic DNA from total PBMCs and tumor samples. PBMCs were collected pretreatment and during treatment and were isolated and stored as previously described. This entry comes from a study of PD-L1 blockade in urothelial cancer (dated by TCRdb to about 2017). In terms of the full investigation: Therapy was started around 2014 for all patients, and atezolizumab 1,200 mg was administered intravenously every 3 weeks. About 90% of the roughly 30 patients were identified as males with urothelial cancer of bladder origin, and a prior smoking history was reported by 18 of 29 patients. An ECOG performance status of 0 or 1 was recorded for the patients, and 0 to 3 prior chemotherapy regimens had been received by the patients. Blood samples were analyzed at 3 weeks after treatment start (second dose) and at 6 weeks after treatment start. Blood samples gave a median of about 130,000 T cells and approximately 80,000 unique TCRs, with a median clonality of about 0.078. The study, an exploratory multi-omic analysis, examined somatic, immune and clinical correlates of response to PD-L1 blockade with atezolizumab in urothelial cancer. TCR sequencing covered pretreatment tumor samples and matched, serially collected peripheral blood taken before and after atezolizumab treatment. Durable clinical benefit meant progression-free survival longer than 6 months, and TCR features were also tested against progression-free and overall survival. Whole exome sequencing and RNA sequencing of pretreatment tumors were performed alongside TCR sequencing in the same patients. Durable clinical benefit was achieved by nine patients and was not achieved by 20 patients. Pretreatment blood TCR-seq was available for about 27 patients, at least one posttreatment blood collection was obtained for 24 patients, and tumor TCR-seq was available for 24 patients.

The CDR3 numbers 15 residues from cysteine through phenylalanine. The retained sequence is limited to the CDR3, 45 bases, with the frame set at the first base. The CDR1 and CDR2 encoded by the germline V gene are SGHTA and FQGTGA. Trimming leaves V shorter by 1 base and J shorter by 9 bases, with the junction holding 6 bases beyond the gene matches. Each PCR received spiked-in synthetic TCR analog templates so that absolute template abundance could be estimated from read counts. Using the immunoSEQ assay, TCRbeta CDR3 regions were amplified from genomic DNA with bias-controlled V and J gene primers. Sequencing of rearranged TCRbeta segments was performed at approximately 20X coverage. On the study's bioinformatics: Sequencing errors were corrected by clustering and CDR3s were annotated against IMGT to assign V, D and J genes. Downstream analyses used only productive TCRbeta rearrangements and left out out-of-frame or stop-codon sequences. Clonality was calculated as one minus the Shannon entropy normalized by the log of the number of unique productive sequences. Clones differing between time points or between blood and tumor were identified using Fisher's exact test with Benjamini-Hochberg correction, with an adjusted p below 0.01 applied as the threshold. TCRdb took this table from immuneACCESS and kept in-frame rearrangements with V and J called. Such tables lack part of the clones; where checked against another copy, unresolved V genes explain under half of the gap, and the rest is unexplained. The V and J calls and clone size were taken over from that table, and D and trimming were inferred from the DNA. The sample profile shows about 29,000 clones; 84% of them were found once. Around 3% of the sample is taken by the ten largest.

What the research found in general, with its limitations: Improved progression-free and overall survival was found to be associated with pretreatment peripheral blood TCR clonality below the median. At 3 weeks after the start of treatment, tumor-associated TCR clones in peripheral blood had expanded more in patients with durable benefit (n of about 20, p = 0.022). Because of the small sample size (n ≈ 29) and the many exploratory analyses performed, the results are intended to be regarded as hypothesis-generating.

Recombination connected TRBV7-3 to TRBJ2-1; 10 bases in between match TRBD1. The sample was PBMCs, taken around atezolizumab (anti-PD-L1) treatment. This clonotype was obtained from a man between 65 and 80 years old with urothelial cancer. The DNA sequence reads TGTGCCAGCAGCTTAAGACAGGGGGCTCGGGCTGAGCAGTTCTTC. It translates as CASSLRQGARAEQFF.